A single T cell receptor beta chain is shown here with its context. The target antigen is unknown. The length of the CDR3 is 14 residues. Germline V gene data show CDR1 as SEHNR and CDR2 as FQNEAQ (reference sequence). V was clipped by 6 bases and J by 6 bases; unmatched bases: 8. This sample stems from a study of shared clonotypes between healthy human individuals. Points from the study as a whole: Few donors restricted represented genetic and exposure-history diversity.

The data were produced by immunoSEQ multiplex PCR, yet TCRdb's version contains in-frame clones alone and is incomplete. The sample shows over a million clones, nearly 99% of them seen only once. This TCR was recovered from a young man in good health. This sequence joins TRBV7-9 and TRBJ1-5; 7 bases map to TRBD1. Sequencing used naive CD4+ T cells sorted from blood. As for subset: CD45RA+ positively selected. CDR3 residues: CASSDRQGSQPQHF. In DNA, the CDR3 is TGTGCCAGCAGTGATCGACAGGGCAGTCAGCCCCAGCATTTT.